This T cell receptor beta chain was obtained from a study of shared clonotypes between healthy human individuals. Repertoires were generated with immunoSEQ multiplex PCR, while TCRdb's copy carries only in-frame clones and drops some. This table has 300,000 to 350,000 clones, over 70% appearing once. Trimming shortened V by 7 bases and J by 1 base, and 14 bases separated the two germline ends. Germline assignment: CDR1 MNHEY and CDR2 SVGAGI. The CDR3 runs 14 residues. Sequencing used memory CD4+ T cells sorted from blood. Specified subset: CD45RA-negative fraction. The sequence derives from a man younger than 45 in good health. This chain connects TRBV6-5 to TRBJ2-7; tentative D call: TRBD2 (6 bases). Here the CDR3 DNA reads TGTGCCAGCACCGCGGGATCTCTTTCCTACGAGCAGTACTTC. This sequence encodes CASTAGSLSYEQYF.